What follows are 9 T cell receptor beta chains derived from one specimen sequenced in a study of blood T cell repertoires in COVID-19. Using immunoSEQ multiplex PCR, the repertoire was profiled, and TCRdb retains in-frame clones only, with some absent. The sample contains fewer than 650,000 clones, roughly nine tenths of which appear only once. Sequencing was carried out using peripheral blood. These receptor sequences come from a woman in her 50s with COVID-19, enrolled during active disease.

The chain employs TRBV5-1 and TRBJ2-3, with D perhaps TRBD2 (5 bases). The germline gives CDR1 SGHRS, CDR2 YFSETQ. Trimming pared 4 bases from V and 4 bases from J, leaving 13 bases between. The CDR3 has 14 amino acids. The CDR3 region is CASSGGGLADTQYF. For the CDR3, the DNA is TGCGCCAGCAGCGGCGGCGGGCTCGCAGATACGCAGTATTTT. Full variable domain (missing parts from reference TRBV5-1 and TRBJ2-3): KAGVTQTPRYLIKTRGQQVTLSCSPISGHRSVSWYQQTPGQGLQFLFEYFSETQRNKGNFPGRFSGRQFSNSRSEMNVSTLELGDSALYLCASSGGGLADTQYFGPGTRLTVL.

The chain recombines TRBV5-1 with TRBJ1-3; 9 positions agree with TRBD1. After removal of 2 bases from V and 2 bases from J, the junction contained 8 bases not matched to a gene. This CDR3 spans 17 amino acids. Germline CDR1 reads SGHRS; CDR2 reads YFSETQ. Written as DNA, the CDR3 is TGCGCCAGCAGCTTTGCTGGACAGGGGAGGCCTGGAAACACCATATATTTT. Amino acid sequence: CASSFAGQGRPGNTIYF.

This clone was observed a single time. CDR3 loop: CASKGAQNIQYF. DNA of the CDR3: TGTGCCAGCAAGGGGGCCCAAAACATTCAGTACTTC. The chain is built from TRBV25-1 and TRBJ2-4; the match to TRBD1 covers 7 bases. Per the germline V gene, CDR1 is MGHDK and CDR2 is SYGVNS. The V and J ends lost 7 bases and 5 bases, in that order; junction bases with no gene match: 2. The CDR3 is 12 residues long.

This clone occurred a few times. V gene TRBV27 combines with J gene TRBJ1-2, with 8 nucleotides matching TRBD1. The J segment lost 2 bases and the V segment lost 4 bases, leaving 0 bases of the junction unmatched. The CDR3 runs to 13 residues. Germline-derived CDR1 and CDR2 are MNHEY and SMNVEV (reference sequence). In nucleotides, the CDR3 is TGTGCCAGCAGTTCAGGGGGCAACTATGGCTACACCTTC. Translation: CASSSGGNYGYTF.

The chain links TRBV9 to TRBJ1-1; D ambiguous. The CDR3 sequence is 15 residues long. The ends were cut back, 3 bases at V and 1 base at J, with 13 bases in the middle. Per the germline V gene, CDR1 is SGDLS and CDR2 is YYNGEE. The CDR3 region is CASSAGPEGNTEAFF. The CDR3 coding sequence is TGTGCCAGCAGCGCCGGTCCCGAGGGGAACACTGAAGCTTTCTTT. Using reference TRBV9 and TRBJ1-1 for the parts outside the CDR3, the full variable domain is DSGVTQTPKHLITATGQRVTLRCSPRSGDLSVYWYQQSLDQGLQFLIQYYNGEERAKGNILERFSAQQFPDLHSELNLSSLELGDSALYFCASSAGPEGNTEAFFGQGTRLTVV.

The CDR3 sequence is CASSWDRQQPQHF. DNA of the CDR3: TGTGCCAGCAGTTGGGACAGGCAACAGCCCCAGCATTTT. The chain couples TRBV28 to TRBJ1-5; 8 bases are a match to TRBD1. The CDR3 covers 13 residues. Germline CDR1 is MDHEN and CDR2 is SYDVKM. V lost 4 bases to trimming and J lost 7 bases; unmatched junction nucleotides: 3.

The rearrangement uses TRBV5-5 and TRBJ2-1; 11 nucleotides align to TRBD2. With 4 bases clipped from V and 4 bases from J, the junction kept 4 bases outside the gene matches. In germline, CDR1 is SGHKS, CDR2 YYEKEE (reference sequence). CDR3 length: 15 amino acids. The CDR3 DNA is TGTGCCAGCAGCCTGACTAGCGGGGTTTACAATGAGCAGTTCTTC. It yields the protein CASSLTSGVYNEQFF.

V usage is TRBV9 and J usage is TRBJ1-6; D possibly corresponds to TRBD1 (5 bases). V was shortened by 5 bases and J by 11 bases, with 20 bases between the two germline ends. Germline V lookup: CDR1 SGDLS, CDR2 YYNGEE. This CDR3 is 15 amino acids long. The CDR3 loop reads CASSGVGRGKTPLHF. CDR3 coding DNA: TGTGCCAGCAGTGGGGTTGGACGGGGGAAGACACCCCTCCACTTT.

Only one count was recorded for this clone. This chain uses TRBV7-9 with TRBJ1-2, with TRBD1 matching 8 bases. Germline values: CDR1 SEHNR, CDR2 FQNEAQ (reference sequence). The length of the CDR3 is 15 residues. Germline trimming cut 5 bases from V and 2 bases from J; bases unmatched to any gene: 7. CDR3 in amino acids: CASSKSDRGNYGYTF. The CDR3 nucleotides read TGTGCCAGCAGCAAGAGTGACAGGGGAAACTATGGCTACACCTTC.